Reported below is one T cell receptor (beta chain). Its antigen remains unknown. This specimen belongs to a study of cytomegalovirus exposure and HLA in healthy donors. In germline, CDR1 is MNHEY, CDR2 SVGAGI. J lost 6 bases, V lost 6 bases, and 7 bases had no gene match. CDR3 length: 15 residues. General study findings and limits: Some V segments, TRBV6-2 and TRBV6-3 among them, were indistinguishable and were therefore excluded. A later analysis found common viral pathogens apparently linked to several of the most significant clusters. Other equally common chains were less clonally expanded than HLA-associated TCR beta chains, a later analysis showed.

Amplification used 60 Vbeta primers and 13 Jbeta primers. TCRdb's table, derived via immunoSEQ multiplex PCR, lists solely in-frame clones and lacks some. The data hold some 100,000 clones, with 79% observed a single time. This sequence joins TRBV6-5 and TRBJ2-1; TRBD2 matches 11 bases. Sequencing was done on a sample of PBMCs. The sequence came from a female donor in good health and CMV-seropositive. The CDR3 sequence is CASSKLAGVANEQFF. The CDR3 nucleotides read TGTGCCAGCAGCAAACTAGCGGGAGTGGCCAATGAGCAGTTCTTC.